The 27 T cell receptor beta chains given below trace back to one sample, sequenced in a study of human T cells and chemical hapten exposure. TCRdb re-called the RACE reads through MiXCR, storing one row per CDR3 protein. The table lists roughly 80,000 distinct CDR3 sequences, less than 15% of them singletons. The time point is: pre-sensitization, week 0. The treatment here: therapeutic diphenylcyclopropenone sensitization with weekly scalp DPC. Specimen: whole blood, collected in connection with sensitization to the hapten diphenylcyclopropenone (DPC). Receptors were obtained from a woman aged 50 to 60 with alopecia areata. Some clones in this sample may be carry-over from other donors' samples.

The chain links TRBV6-1 to TRBJ2-7; 10 bases are shared with TRBD2. The ends lost 6 bases at V and 3 bases at J; junction bases unmatched: 8. This CDR3 region has 15 residues. In germline, CDR1 is MNHNS, CDR2 SASEGT. DNA of the CDR3: TGTGCCAGCAGGGTACTAGCGGGAAACCACTACGAGCAGTACTTC. Its translation: CASRVLAGNHYEQYF.

This clonotype was counted only a few times. The V gene is TRBV12-2, the J gene TRBJ2-1; TRBD2 reflects the table's D call only, with no check against the DNA. TRBV12-2 is designated a pseudogene. The CDR3 runs 18 residues. The CDR3 spells CASRARGLAGPGYNEQFF. In DNA form, the CDR3 reads TGTGCAAGTCGCGCCCGGGGACTAGCGGGACCTGGCTACAATGAGCAGTTCTTC.

At least ten counts were recorded for this clonotype. The chain combines TRBV2 with TRBJ1-2; D unresolved. CDR3 length: 12 residues. V was pared by 4 bases and J by 0 bases, with 3 bases between. From germline, CDR1 is SNHLY and CDR2 FYNNEI. The CDR3 DNA follows: TGTGCCAGCAGTGCCACTAACTATGGCTACACCTTC. Translating gives CASSATNYGYTF.

This clonotype was observed at least ten times. The chain's CDR3 is CALAPSGVQETQYF. Here the CDR3 DNA reads TGTGCGTTGGCGCCTAGCGGGGTCCAAGAGACCCAGTACTTC. The rearrangement joins TRBV30 to TRBJ2-5; 9 bases are a match to TRBD2. CDR1 is GTSNPN and CDR2 is SVGIG in the germline V gene (reference sequence). There are 14 residues in the CDR3.

This clonotype was detected only a few times. The chain is built from TRBV7-6 and TRBJ2-7, with D possibly matching TRBD1 (5 bases). The germline gives CDR1 SGHVS, CDR2 FNYEAQ. This CDR3 comprises 13 residues. Trimming took off 5 bases at V and 3 bases at J, with 11 bases between the two ends. The CDR3 DNA reads TGTGCCAGCAGCGCGAGTAGGGGCTACGAGCAGTACTTC. It encodes CASSASRGYEQYF.

The chain has TRBV3-1 and TRBJ2-1; D call uncertain. Germline V gene lookup returns CDR1 LGHDT and CDR2 YNNKEL (reference sequence). The CDR3 spans 12 residues. V was shortened by 1 base and J by 6 bases, with 4 bases between the two germline ends. The CDR3 nucleotides read TGTGCCAGCAGCCAAGTTAGCAATGAGCAGTTCTTC. Its protein product is CASSQVSNEQFF.

This rearrangement joins TRBV5-1 to TRBJ2-7; D is possibly TRBD2 (6 bases). The CDR3 has 14 amino acids. V lost 3 bases and J 7 bases, leaving 17 bases between the germline ends. Germline V gene sequence: CDR1 SGHRS, CDR2 YFSETQ. The CDR3: CASSYASEAGEQYF. CDR3 DNA sequence: TGCGCCAGCAGCTACGCTAGCGAGGCTGGGGAGCAGTACTTC.

This clonotype was counted between two and nine times. The chain uses TRBV11-2 and TRBJ2-1; D assignment may be TRBD1 or TRBD2 (5 bases each). V was shortened by 7 bases and J by 4 bases, with 14 bases between the two germline ends. Germline CDR1 is SGHAT and CDR2 is FQNNGV. The CDR3 totals 14 residues. This chain's CDR3 is CASTSGRGYNEQFF. The CDR3 coding sequence is TGTGCCAGCACGAGCGGAAGGGGATACAATGAGCAGTTCTTC.

The J gene is TRBJ2-1, the V gene TRBV5-1, with TRBD2 matching 8 bases. Trimming removed 7 bases from V and 5 bases from J; junction bases left unmatched: 8. This CDR3 comprises 14 residues. Germline CDR1 SGHRS, CDR2 YFSETQ. In nucleotides, the CDR3 is TGCGCCAGCGCAGCGGGAGTTAGGGACAATGAGCAGTTCTTC. Amino acids: CASAAGVRDNEQFF. Looking up the rest from reference TRBV5-1 and TRBJ2-1 gives the full variable domain: KAGVTQTPRYLIKTRGQQVTLSCSPISGHRSVSWYQQTPGQGLQFLFEYFSETQRNKGNFPGRFSGRQFSNSRSEMNVSTLELGDSALYLCASAAGVRDNEQFFGPGTRLTVL.

The genes are TRBV30 and TRBJ2-7, with 9 positions matching TRBD1. CDR3 size: 13 residues. V lost 0 bases to trimming and J lost 7 bases; unmatched junction nucleotides: 4. The germline gives CDR1 GTSNPN, CDR2 SVGIG (reference sequence). DNA of the CDR3: TGTGCCTGGAGTGTACAGGGGGCAAAAGAGCAGTACTTC. Translation gives CAWSVQGAKEQYF.

This clonotype was seen only a few times. The gene calls are TRBV6-5 and TRBJ1-2; D is uncertain. This CDR3 has 13 residues. The V end lost 9 bases, the J end lost 2 bases, and 13 bases lay between the germline ends. CDR1 MNHEY and CDR2 SVGAGI come from the germline V gene. The DNA for the CDR3 is TGTGCCAGTAAAAGGACGGCGAACTATGGCTACACCTTC. It specifies CASKRTANYGYTF.

J is TRBJ2-3 and V is TRBV28; 7 bases align to TRBD2. V trimming: 7 bases; J trimming: 6 bases; junction bases outside the gene matches: 10. This CDR3 spans 14 amino acids. The germline V gene has CDR1 MDHEN and CDR2 SYDVKM. CDR3 amino acids: CASIDAGAADTQYF. In DNA form, the CDR3 reads TGTGCCAGCATCGACGCGGGAGCCGCGGATACGCAGTATTTT.

This clonotype turned up a few times. V is TRBV7-6 and J is TRBJ2-5; 11 positions match TRBD2. V shed 7 bases and J 4 bases; nucleotides not matched to a gene: 14. Germline V gene lookup returns CDR1 SGHVS and CDR2 FNYEAQ. The CDR3 extends over 17 amino acids. The CDR3 here is CASTLRGSGRVLETQYF. The CDR3 nucleotides read TGTGCCAGCACCCTTCGAGGTAGCGGGAGGGTACTAGAGACCCAGTACTTC.

This clonotype appeared many times. The chain combines TRBV20-1 with TRBJ2-7; a weak D match, TRBD1 (5 bases). The CDR3 loop spans 13 amino acids. V lost 6 bases, J lost 3 bases, and 15 bases lay in between. Germline CDR1 DFQATT, CDR2 SNEGSKA (reference sequence). The CDR3 nucleotides are TGCAGTGCCCGGACCAAGGGGCTCTACGAGCAGTACTTC. Encoded protein: CSARTKGLYEQYF.

The chain employs TRBV12-3 or TRBV12-4 and TRBJ2-3, with D maybe TRBD2 (6 bases). This CDR3 spans 15 amino acids. V gave up 5 bases and J gave up 2 bases, with 14 bases separating them. The CDR3 DNA follows: TGTGCCAGCAGTAGCCCCCAGCGGGTCACAGATACGCAGTATTTT. Its protein product is CASSSPQRVTDTQYF.

The J gene is TRBJ2-7, the V gene TRBV29-1; unclear D gene. The CDR3 loop spans 14 amino acids. V was cut by 0 bases and J by 0 bases, with 9 bases left in between. Germline CDR1 SQVTM, CDR2 ANQGSEA. CDR3 protein: CSVEDRPHSYEQYF. CDR3 bases: TGCAGCGTTGAAGACCGGCCCCACTCCTACGAGCAGTACTTC.

This clonotype came up a few times. The chain employs TRBV20-1 and TRBJ2-5, with a tentative D call TRBD2 (6 bases). Trimming removed 5 bases from V and 6 bases from J, with 16 bases in between. This CDR3 contains 13 residues. Germline V gene sequence: CDR1 DFQATT, CDR2 SNEGSKA (reference sequence). CDR3: CSARLREEKTQYF. The CDR3 DNA is TGCAGTGCTCGACTCAGGGAGGAAAAGACCCAGTACTTC.

This clonotype has more than one count but fewer than ten. The chain recombines TRBV7-2 with TRBJ2-3; 7 bases agree with TRBD2. This CDR3 is 18 amino acids long. Germline trimming cut 3 bases from V and 5 bases from J; bases unmatched to any gene: 17. Germline CDR1 and CDR2: SGHTA and FQGNSA. CDR3 protein: CASSLAQSGNPRGDTQYF. DNA of the CDR3: TGTGCCAGCAGCTTGGCACAGAGCGGGAACCCTCGTGGAGATACGCAGTATTTT.

This clonotype has just a few counts. The CDR3 region is CSARDDSSTYEQYF. DNA for the CDR3: TGCAGTGCTAGAGATGACAGCTCGACGTACGAGCAGTACTTC. The chain joins TRBV20-1 to TRBJ2-7; perhaps TRBD1 as D (5 bases). This CDR3 spans 14 amino acids. Germline-derived CDR1 and CDR2 are DFQATT and SNEGSKA (reference sequence). Trimming removed 0 bases at V and 4 bases at J, with 13 bases between.

The genes are TRBV6-5 and TRBJ2-7; 7 bases fit TRBD2. Germline trimming cut 6 bases from V and 3 bases from J; bases unmatched to any gene: 5. The germline CDR1 and CDR2 sequences are MNHEY and SVGAGI. There are 13 residues in the CDR3. CDR3 sequence: CASRASGYYEQYF. For the CDR3, the DNA is TGTGCCAGCAGGGCTAGCGGTTACTACGAGCAGTACTTC.

The chain employs TRBV7-9 and TRBJ2-3; TRBD2 matches at 8 bases. The ends lost 3 bases at V and 0 bases at J; junction bases unmatched: 5. The CDR3 covers 16 residues. Germline CDR1 and CDR2: SEHNR and FQNEAQ (reference sequence). The CDR3 loop is CASSFGLAGSTDTQYF. The CDR3 DNA follows: TGTGCCAGCAGCTTCGGGTTAGCGGGGAGCACAGATACGCAGTATTTT.

The CDR3 DNA follows: TGTGCCAGCAGCCTCTACCCTACAGGGATGAACACTGAAGCTTTCTTT. It encodes CASSLYPTGMNTEAFF. The chain links TRBV5-5 to TRBJ1-1; D is possibly TRBD1 (6 bases). Trimming took off 4 bases at V and 0 bases at J, with 16 bases between the two ends. The CDR3 has 16 residues. CDR1 is SGHKS and CDR2 is YYEKEE in the germline V gene (reference sequence).

This clonotype was found a few times. The chain employs TRBV10-3 and TRBJ2-7; either TRBD1 or TRBD2 may supply D (6 bases each). Germline loops: CDR1 ENHRY, CDR2 SYGVKD. The germline V and J ends were trimmed by 0 bases and 3 bases, with 15 bases remaining between them. This CDR3 region has 16 residues. DNA of the CDR3: TGTGCCATCAGTGAGTCGAAGCTGGGGGGCTTCTACGAGCAGTACTTC. This gives the protein CAISESKLGGFYEQYF.

A few counts support this clonotype. The chain couples TRBV30 to TRBJ2-2, with D perhaps matching TRBD1 (5 bases). The CDR3 covers 17 residues. Trimming removed 0 bases at V and 1 base at J, with 15 bases between. CDR1 GTSNPN and CDR2 SVGIG come from the germline V gene (reference sequence). As DNA, the CDR3 is TGTGCCTGGAGTGTAGTTTATGCGACAGTGAACACCGGGGAGCTGTTTTTT. Residues: CAWSVVYATVNTGELFF.

CDR3 residues: CASSRDRDGETQYF. The CDR3 bases are TGTGCCAGCAGCCGGGACAGGGATGGAGAGACCCAGTACTTC. This chain joins TRBV14 and TRBJ2-5; 9 bases map to TRBD1. Germline lookup yields CDR1 SGHDN and CDR2 FVKESK. This CDR3 contains 14 residues. Trimming cost V 4 bases and J 4 bases; bases outside gene matches: 4.

This clonotype was seen a handful of times. The chain carries TRBV5-1 and TRBJ2-1; perhaps TRBD1 as D (6 bases). This CDR3 contains 16 residues. Trimming cost V 3 bases and J 0 bases, with 13 bases left between them. CDR1 SGHRS and CDR2 YFSETQ come from the germline V gene. For the CDR3, the DNA is TGCGCCAGCAGCTGGGGGCACCTGAGCTCCTACAATGAGCAGTTCTTC. Translation: CASSWGHLSSYNEQFF.

This clonotype was seen a few times. The V gene is TRBV20-1, the J gene TRBJ1-5; 7 nucleotides line up with TRBD1. The CDR3 is 15 amino acids. V shed 4 bases, J shed 6 bases, and the junction held 12 bases outside the gene matches. Germline V CDR1 and CDR2: DFQATT, SNEGSKA (reference sequence). The CDR3 loop reads CSAKPKQGIGQPQHF. In DNA, the CDR3 is TGCAGTGCTAAACCCAAACAGGGGATTGGTCAGCCCCAGCATTTT.